The 3 T cell receptor beta chains listed next were all sequenced from one sample in a study of cytomegalovirus exposure and HLA in healthy donors. Vbeta (60) and Jbeta (13) primers were used in the PCR. Sequenced by immunoSEQ multiplex PCR; TCRdb stores in-frame clones only, minus some. The data show fewer than 200,000 clones, with roughly 75% seen just once and around 2.4% held by the top ten. The specimen was PBMCs. These receptors were obtained from a female donor in good health and CMV-seronegative.

This clone was picked up one time. This chain uses TRBV5-4 with TRBJ2-5, with 7 positions matching TRBD1. The CDR3 spans 14 residues. The germline V gene encodes CDR1 SGHNT and CDR2 YYREEE (reference sequence). The V segment lost 3 bases and the J segment 2 bases; nucleotides outside the gene matches: 4. CDR3 loop: CASSYDRVQETQYF. The DNA for the CDR3 is TGTGCCAGCAGCTATGACAGGGTGCAAGAGACCCAGTACTTC.

The chain has TRBV27 and TRBJ1-5; 9 bases line up with TRBD1. CDR1 is MNHEY and CDR2 is SMNVEV in the germline V gene (reference sequence). This CDR3 has 14 amino acids. The V gene end was trimmed by 8 bases and the J gene end by 4 bases; junction bases not matched to a gene: 6. The CDR3 DNA follows: TGTGCCAGCGGAAAGGACAGGGGTAATCAGCCCCAGCATTTT. Encoded protein: CASGKDRGNQPQHF.

The chain joins TRBV7-2 to TRBJ2-5; no firm D call. The CDR3 is 14 residues long. Looked up from germline, CDR1 is SGHTA and CDR2 is FQGNSA. V lost 2 bases, J lost 5 bases, and 12 bases lay in between. The CDR3 DNA follows: TGTGCCAGCAGCTTAAATTCTTACGGGGAGACCCAGTACTTC. It is translated as CASSLNSYGETQYF.